The rows below give T cell receptor beta chains drawn from one sample of a study of T cells in Graves' hyperthyroidism and ophthalmopathy. From the multiplex PCR reads, TCRdb called clonotypes with MiXCR, one entry per CDR3 protein. The sample has approximately 870,000 distinct CDR3 sequences; 38% are singletons. Source material: blood. The source is a man younger than 30 with Graves' hyperthyroidism. Both conserved end residues are part of each CDR3. Fields, in order: CDR3 length, D gene, clone size, V gene, J gene, CDR3 DNA, CDR3 protein. A D gene is named only where the DNA matches it firmly. The size entry is marked missing in some rows and otherwise reads once, few, many or a size class.

len: 15
d_gene: -
abundance: few
v_gene: TRBV6-5
j_gene: TRBJ1-1
CDR3nt: TGTGCCAGCAGTTACTCGAGGGGGGTGAACACTGAAGCTTTCTTT
CDR3aa: CASSYSRGVNTEAFF

len: 14
d_gene: -
abundance: -
v_gene: TRBV7-2
j_gene: TRBJ1-3
CDR3nt: TGTGCCAGCAGCATCGCGGGATATGGAAACACCATATATTTT
CDR3aa: CASSIAGYGNTIYF

len: 15
d_gene: TRBD2
abundance: few
v_gene: TRBV6-2/TRBV6-3
j_gene: TRBJ2-7
CDR3nt: TGTGCCAGCAGTGACCCTAGCGGGAGCTCCTACGAGCAGTACTTC
CDR3aa: CASSDPSGSSYEQYF

len: 15
d_gene: TRBD1
abundance: few
v_gene: TRBV7-9
j_gene: TRBJ2-2
CDR3nt: TGTGCCAGCAGACCCCTCGCAGGGGGCACCGGGGAGCTGTTTTTT
CDR3aa: CASRPLAGGTGELFF

len: 10
d_gene: -
abundance: -
v_gene: TRBV2
j_gene: TRBJ2-7
CDR3nt: TGTGCCACCCCTACCTCCGGGCAGTACTTC
CDR3aa: CATPTSGQYF

len: 13
d_gene: -
abundance: few
v_gene: TRBV7-9
j_gene: TRBJ2-2
CDR3nt: TGTGCCAGCAGCCAAGAGAGCGCCGGGGAGCTGTTTTTT
CDR3aa: CASSQESAGELFF

len: 14
d_gene: -
abundance: few
v_gene: TRBV7-8
j_gene: TRBJ2-7
CDR3nt: TGTGCCAGCAGCTTCCCAGGGGTGGCCTACGAGCAGTACTTC
CDR3aa: CASSFPGVAYEQYF

len: 14
d_gene: TRBD1
abundance: many
v_gene: TRBV6-6
j_gene: TRBJ1-6
CDR3nt: TGTGCCAGCGGGGGTACAGGGGTTAATTCACCCCTCCACTTT
CDR3aa: CASGGTGVNSPLHF

len: 16
d_gene: -
abundance: -
v_gene: TRBV7-6
j_gene: TRBJ1-4
CDR3nt: TGTGTCAGCAGCGCCCTACCTGTGGGGGATAATGAAAAACTGTTTTTT
CDR3aa: CVSSALPVGDNEKLFF

len: 13
d_gene: -
abundance: few
v_gene: TRBV20-1
j_gene: TRBJ2-7
CDR3nt: TGCAGTGCTCCTAAAGTATCCGGAGGAGTGCAGTACTTC
CDR3aa: CSAPKVSGGVQYF

len: 17
d_gene: TRBD1
abundance: many
v_gene: TRBV20-1
j_gene: TRBJ1-2
CDR3nt: TGCAGTGCTAGACCTAGACAGGGATCTACTGGAGGCTATGGCTACACCTTC
CDR3aa: CSARPRQGSTGGYGYTF

len: 15
d_gene: TRBD1
abundance: -
v_gene: TRBV9
j_gene: TRBJ2-7
CDR3nt: TGTGCCAGCAGCGTAGGAGGGACAGGAATGTACGGGCAGTACTTC
CDR3aa: CASSVGGTGMYGQYF

len: 15
d_gene: TRBD1
abundance: -
v_gene: TRBV12-3/TRBV12-4
j_gene: TRBJ2-2
CDR3nt: TGTGCCAGCAGTTTGGTCCAGGGGGCTAGCGGGGAGCTGTTTTTT
CDR3aa: CASSLVQGASGELFF

len: 14
d_gene: -
abundance: -
v_gene: TRBV6-2/TRBV6-3
j_gene: TRBJ1-1
CDR3nt: TGTGCCAGCACCCACCAGGGACTCGGGCCTGAAGCTTTCTTT
CDR3aa: CASTHQGLGPEAFF

len: 14
d_gene: TRBD2
abundance: -
v_gene: TRBV12-3/TRBV12-4
j_gene: TRBJ2-7
CDR3nt: TGTGCCAGCAGGGCTAGCGGACAAACCTACGAGCAGTACTTC
CDR3aa: CASRASGQTYEQYF

len: 11
d_gene: -
abundance: few
v_gene: TRBV6-5
j_gene: TRBJ1-1
CDR3nt: TGTGCCAGCAGTGACCGCACTGAAGCTTTCTTT
CDR3aa: CASSDRTEAFF

len: 16
d_gene: -
abundance: many
v_gene: TRBV15
j_gene: TRBJ1-1
CDR3nt: TGTGCCACCAGCAGAGAGGCACGGCAGCTGAACACTGAAGCTTTCTTT
CDR3aa: CATSREARQLNTEAFF

len: 12
d_gene: TRBD1
abundance: -
v_gene: TRBV20-1
j_gene: TRBJ1-1
CDR3nt: TGCAGTGCCATAGTACAGGGGACTGAAGCTTTCTTT
CDR3aa: CSAIVQGTEAFF

len: 9
d_gene: -
abundance: -
v_gene: TRBV29-1
j_gene: TRBJ1-2
CDR3nt: TGCAGCGTTGGGGACGGCTACACCTTC
CDR3aa: CSVGDGYTF

len: 15
d_gene: TRBD1
abundance: many
v_gene: TRBV7-9
j_gene: TRBJ1-2
CDR3nt: TGTGCCAGCAGCTTAGGGACAGGACCTCTCTCTGGCTACACCTTC
CDR3aa: CASSLGTGPLSGYTF

len: 12
d_gene: TRBD1
abundance: -
v_gene: TRBV19
j_gene: TRBJ1-5
CDR3nt: TGTGCCAGTAGTGACAGGGCTCAGCCCCAGCATTTT
CDR3aa: CASSDRAQPQHF

len: 14
d_gene: -
abundance: many
v_gene: TRBV6-5
j_gene: TRBJ1-1
CDR3nt: TGTGCCAGCAGTTACTCGTCAGGGAGCACTGAAGCTTTCTTT
CDR3aa: CASSYSSGSTEAFF

len: 16
d_gene: TRBD1
abundance: few
v_gene: TRBV5-4
j_gene: TRBJ2-5
CDR3nt: TGTGCCAGCAGCCGAATCGCGACAGGGGCTGGGGAGACCCAGTACTTC
CDR3aa: CASSRIATGAGETQYF

len: 16
d_gene: -
abundance: -
v_gene: TRBV24-1
j_gene: TRBJ2-2
CDR3nt: TGTGCCACCAGTGATTTGTCGGAAGAAAACACCGGGGAGCTGTTTTTT
CDR3aa: CATSDLSEENTGELFF

len: 14
d_gene: -
abundance: many
v_gene: TRBV7-2
j_gene: TRBJ1-1
CDR3nt: TGTGCCAGCAGGATGACAAGGCAGAACACTGAAGCTTTCTTT
CDR3aa: CASRMTRQNTEAFF

len: 15
d_gene: TRBD1
abundance: -
v_gene: TRBV19
j_gene: TRBJ2-7
CDR3nt: TGTGCCAGTAGTACGGGACAGGGAACCTCCTACGAGCAGTACTTC
CDR3aa: CASSTGQGTSYEQYF

len: 19
d_gene: -
abundance: -
v_gene: TRBV6-6
j_gene: TRBJ1-6
CDR3nt: TGTGCCAGCAGTCGTCTCCCGTCCTCTTACCCGGGATCTGCTTCACCCCTCCACTTT
CDR3aa: CASSRLPSSYPGSASPLHF

len: 12
d_gene: -
abundance: -
v_gene: TRBV12-3/TRBV12-4
j_gene: TRBJ2-7
CDR3nt: TGTGCCAGCAGTCTCGACAGATATCAGCAGTACTTC
CDR3aa: CASSLDRYQQYF